This TCR beta chain was documented in a study of beta chain features in type 1 diabetes. General observations from the study: Within each of all four CD4+ subsets, Type 1 diabetes patients had TCRB CDR3s that were moderately but significantly shorter. The question of HLA type influencing TCRB rearrangement was one that remained unresolved here.

As for this clone: Antigen: not known.

One heparinised draw of blood, averaging around 120 mL, came from each donor. The authors reverse transcribed all of the isolated RNA, so sequencing captured expressed TCRB transcripts. Here immunoSEQ multiplex PCR was the method, and the copy in TCRdb shows in-frame clones only, minus some. The repertoire consists of roughly 730,000 clones, with roughly 12% occurring once and the leading ten covering less than 0.025%. V was trimmed by 4 bases and J by 6 bases, leaving 13 bases between them. Germline CDR1 and CDR2: SGHRS and YFSETQ. The CDR3 runs to 13 residues. J is TRBJ1-1 and V is TRBV5-1; D is ambiguous. Sequenced: naive CD4+ T cells from blood. The sequence derives from a young man with type 1 diabetes. CDR3 nucleotide sequence: TGCGCCAGCAGCAATCCACTTGCGGCTGAAGCTTTCTTT. This sequence encodes CASSNPLAAEAFF.